This TCR beta chain comes out of a study of T cells in women clearing cervical HPV infection. Study as a whole: Women with histologically confirmed HPV16-related CIN3 or worse, 2 with invasive cancer, served as cases. With HLA typing for only a few women, HLA confounding remains possible.

Of note for this clone: Its antigen is still unknown. The read falls 3 residues short of the CDR3 end, and the missing part is taken from the germline J gene.

Sequencing used immunoSEQ multiplex PCR; TCRdb keeps in-frame clones, though not all of them. This sample's table reports 11,000 to 15,000 clones. Study-wide results and caveats: Repertoire richness, not evenness, was significantly elevated in CIN3+ cases versus controls.

This CDR3 spans 16 amino acids. V was trimmed by 1 base and J by 0 bases, leaving 14 bases between them. Per germline, CDR1 GTSNPN and CDR2 SVGIG (reference sequence). J is TRBJ2-3 and V is TRBV30; TRBD2 might be the D (7 bases). The source of this sequence is a woman between 18 and 70 years old with a cervical HPV16 infection that either progressed to CIN3+ or cleared (not recorded which). The sample comprised blood buffy coat. This CDR3 reads CAWSALGGLSTDTQYF. The CDR3 bases that were read are TGTGCCTGGAGTGCCCTCGGGGGGCTAAGCACAGATACG.